This T cell receptor beta chain stems from a study of T-cell reconstitution after alpha-beta-depleted transplantation in children. Germline loops: CDR1 SGHAT, CDR2 FQNNGV. Trimming shortened V by 5 bases and J by 0 bases, and 13 bases separated the two germline ends. This CDR3 comprises 15 residues. This clonotype was counted many times. The TCRbeta library was prepared with unique molecular identifiers. TCRdb re-called the PCR reads with MiXCR, one entry per CDR3 protein. The data show approximately 91,000 distinct CDR3 sequences, roughly 8.8% seen once. This sequence was found in a human donor who donated a stem cell graft to a child with congenital amegakaryocytic thrombocytopenia. Source: PBMCs from the stem cell graft donor, taken from the stem cell graft. The chain is built from TRBV11-2 and TRBJ1-2, with a possible D match to TRBD1 (6 bases). The CDR3 region is CASSVQGATNYGYTF. CDR3 bases: TGTGCCAGCAGCGTACAGGGCGCAACTAACTATGGCTACACCTTC. Looking up the rest from reference TRBV11-2 and TRBJ1-2 gives the full variable domain: EAGVAQSPRYKIIEKRQSVAFWCNPISGHATLYWYQQILGQGPKLLIQFQNNGVVDDSQLPKDRFSAERLKGVDSTLKIQPAKLEDSAVYLCASSVQGATNYGYTFGSGTRLTVV.